The 18 T cell receptor beta chains presented below share a single source sample, sequenced in a study of control samples from healthy donors and cancer patients. Measured with immunoSEQ multiplex PCR; TCRdb has only the in-frame clones, and not every one. The data hold roughly 160,000 clones, with roughly 95% observed a single time. Sequencing was performed on blood. The receptors were gathered from a woman aged 25 to 39 in good health.

The chain carries TRBV11-3 and TRBJ1-1; tentatively, D is TRBD1 (6 bases). Germline CDR1 and CDR2: SGHNT and YENEEA. Trimming took off 3 bases at V and 3 bases at J, with 8 bases between the two ends. The CDR3 is 13 residues long. For the CDR3, the DNA is TGTGCCAGCAGCTTGACAGGACACACTGAAGCTTTCTTT. Its protein product is CASSLTGHTEAFF.

The V call is TRBV28, the J call TRBJ2-1; a weak D match, TRBD1 (6 bases). Trimming left V 5 bases short and J 0 bases short, with 11 bases between. The CDR3 covers 15 residues. CDR1 is MDHEN and CDR2 is SYDVKM in the germline V gene. CDR3 bases: TGTGCCAGCAGTGGGACACGACGCTCCTACAATGAGCAGTTCTTC. Protein product: CASSGTRRSYNEQFF.

V and J are TRBV5-4 and TRBJ1-1; D is uncertain. CDR3 size: 12 residues. V lost 2 bases and J 3 bases, leaving 5 bases between the germline ends. Germline CDR1 is SGHNT and CDR2 is YYREEE (reference sequence). The CDR3 region is CASSFGYTEAFF. For the CDR3, the DNA is TGTGCCAGCAGCTTTGGGTACACTGAAGCTTTCTTT.

V usage is TRBV10-3 and J usage is TRBJ2-7; perhaps D is TRBD1 or TRBD2 (6 bases each). The CDR3 has 16 residues. The V gene lost 6 bases and the J gene lost 0 bases, with 18 bases spanning the gap. Per the germline V gene, CDR1 is ENHRY and CDR2 is SYGVKD. The CDR3 nucleotides are TGTGCCATCAGCCAACCTGACGGGGGCTTCTCCTACGAGCAGTACTTC. Protein: CAISQPDGGFSYEQYF.

The chain has TRBV9 and TRBJ1-4, with 8 bases matching TRBD1. V gave up 0 bases and J gave up 0 bases; unmatched junction bases: 1. The CDR3 contains 16 residues. The germline V gene has CDR1 SGDLS and CDR2 YYNGEE. CDR3 protein: CASSVAQGATNEKLFF. CDR3 bases: TGTGCCAGCAGCGTAGCACAGGGGGCAACTAATGAAAAACTGTTTTTT.

This chain connects TRBV7-3 to TRBJ1-4, with 7 positions matching TRBD1. V was clipped by 1 base and J by 5 bases; unmatched bases: 16. CDR1 and CDR2 from the germline V gene are SGHTA and FQGTGA. The CDR3 consists of 19 residues. The CDR3 DNA sequence: TGTGCCAGCAGCTTAAAGTGTCAGGGGGGTACCTCTTACAATGAAAAACTGTTTTTT. It is translated as CASSLKCQGGTSYNEKLFF.

The chain links TRBV10-1 to TRBJ2-1; weak D call: TRBD2 (6 bases). The V and J ends lost 2 bases and 2 bases respectively, with 13 bases between them. The CDR3 has 16 amino acids. Germline V lookup: CDR1 WNHNN, CDR2 SYGVQD (reference sequence). The CDR3 is CASSEGVAAPYNEQFF. The CDR3 DNA sequence: TGCGCCAGCAGTGAGGGGGTAGCGGCGCCCTACAATGAGCAGTTCTTC.

This clone has only a few counts. V gene TRBV2 combines with J gene TRBJ1-6; a weak D match, TRBD1 (5 bases). CDR3 size: 16 residues. The germline V and J ends were trimmed by 6 bases and 0 bases, with 12 bases remaining between them. CDR1 and CDR2 (germline): SNHLY, FYNNEI. The CDR3 sequence is CASRGGDSSYNSPLHF. In nucleotides, the CDR3 is TGTGCCAGCAGAGGAGGGGATAGCTCCTATAATTCACCCCTCCACTTT.

The chain has TRBV12-5 and TRBJ1-1; D may be TRBD1 (6 bases). Germline V lookup: CDR1 LGHNT, CDR2 FRNRAP. Trimming shortened V by 3 bases and J by 7 bases, and 15 bases separated the two germline ends. This CDR3 is built from 14 residues. This chain's CDR3 is CASGFGGRLDEAFF. The DNA for the CDR3 is TGTGCTAGTGGTTTTGGGGGGCGATTGGATGAAGCTTTCTTT.

The chain carries TRBV30 and TRBJ1-1; 8 bases map to TRBD1. The CDR3 is 12 residues long. The J segment lost 5 bases and the V segment lost 7 bases, leaving 6 bases of the junction unmatched. The V gene's germline CDR1 is GTSNPN and CDR2 SVGIG (reference sequence). This CDR3 reads CALLQGGTEAFF. The CDR3 DNA reads TGTGCCTTACTACAGGGGGGAACTGAAGCTTTCTTT.

The sample holds one count of this clone. The V call is TRBV5-4, the J call TRBJ2-7, with TRBD2 matching 10 bases. The CDR3 runs 15 residues. The junction had 8 bases not matched to a gene; V was cut back by 5 bases and J by 3 bases. Germline lookup yields CDR1 SGHNT and CDR2 YYREEE (reference sequence). CDR3 DNA sequence: TGTGCCAGCAGGTCGCTGTCTAGCGGGAGCTACGAGCAGTACTTC. Its protein product is CASRSLSSGSYEQYF. Full variable domain (remainder filled in from reference TRBV5-4 and TRBJ2-7): ETGVTQSPTHLIKTRGQQVTLRCSSQSGHNTVSWYQQALGQGPQFIFQYYREEENGRGNFPPRFSGLQFPNYSSELNVNALELDDSALYLCASRSLSSGSYEQYFGPGTRLTVT.

The chain couples TRBV28 to TRBJ1-2, with D perhaps matching TRBD1 (5 bases). The CDR3 runs 13 residues. From germline, CDR1 is MDHEN and CDR2 SYDVKM. Trimming pared 6 bases from V and 6 bases from J, leaving 14 bases between. The CDR3 is CASRTSRDNGYTF. The CDR3, as DNA: TGTGCCAGCAGAACCTCCAGGGATAATGGCTACACCTTC.

The chain employs TRBV3-1 (or the pseudogene TRBV3-2) and TRBJ2-4, with 11 bases matching TRBD1. Germline loops: CDR1 LGHDT, CDR2 YNNKEL (reference sequence). With V trimmed by 4 bases and J by 12 bases, 8 bases remained unmatched. This CDR3 contains 14 residues. Here the CDR3 reads CASSPGTGGRGQYF. For the CDR3, the DNA is TGTGCCAGCAGCCCCGGGACAGGGGGTCGGGGTCAGTACTTC.

The chain combines TRBV15 with TRBJ2-2; no clear D gene. The V end was cut by 5 bases, the J end by 6 bases, with 7 bases between. Germline-derived CDR1 and CDR2 are LNHNV and YYDKDF (reference sequence). CDR3 size: 12 residues. CDR3 coding DNA: TGTGCCACCAGCCTCTCGTCCGGGGAGCTGTTTTTT. This translates into CATSLSSGELFF.

The rearrangement links TRBV12-3 or TRBV12-4 to TRBJ2-7, with no clear D. Trimming pared 0 bases from V and 2 bases from J, leaving 5 bases between. The CDR3 is 13 amino acids. The CDR3 reads CASSLASTYEQYF. The CDR3 nucleotides are TGTGCCAGCAGTTTAGCCTCGACCTACGAGCAGTACTTC.

The chain links TRBV5-5 to TRBJ1-5; D is uncertain. CDR3 length: 14 residues. Germline V lookup: CDR1 SGHKS, CDR2 YYEKEE (reference sequence). Trimming took 2 bases from V and 5 from J, leaving 11 bases between them. Here the CDR3 reads CASSLRLIDQPQHF. CDR3 nucleotides: TGTGCCAGCAGCTTAAGGCTAATCGATCAGCCCCAGCATTTT. Complete variable domain (other parts from reference TRBV5-5 and TRBJ1-5): DAGVTQSPTHLIKTRGQQVTLRCSPISGHKSVSWYQQVLGQGPQFIFQYYEKEERGRGNFPDRFSARQFPNYSSELNVNALLLGDSALYLCASSLRLIDQPQHFGDGTRLSIL.

This clone has a single count. The rearrangement joins TRBV5-6 to TRBJ1-4; TRBD1 matches at 9 bases. The CDR3 has 14 residues. Per germline, CDR1 SGHDT and CDR2 YYEEEE. J was trimmed by 8 bases and V by 2 bases; bases with no gene match: 4. CDR3 coding DNA: TGTGCCAGCAGCTTAAAGGGGACAGGGGAAAAACTGTTTTTT. Residues: CASSLKGTGEKLFF.

This clone was detected once. The chain couples TRBV5-6 to TRBJ2-3; D not certain. Trimming removed 0 bases at V and 3 bases at J, with 11 bases between. Germline-derived CDR1 and CDR2 are SGHDT and YYEEEE. The CDR3 spans 15 residues. In nucleotides, the CDR3 is TGTGCCAGCAGCTTGGTCGGGCACGCGACAGATACGCAGTATTTT. Amino acids: CASSLVGHATDTQYF.